The rows below give T cell receptor beta chains drawn from one sample of a study of blood T cells in healthy people across ages. TCRdb independently ran MiXCR on the 5' RACE reads; one entry per CDR3 protein. Among some 1.4 million distinct CDR3 sequences listed, approximately 38% were seen once. Sequenced material: blood. The receptor set was obtained from a woman under 30 in good health. Both conserved end residues are part of each CDR3. D genes are given only for firm matches. Part of the rows lack a size; the others show once, few, many or a class for expanded clones.

j_call	d_call	v_call	cdr3_length	clone_size	cdr3_aa	cdr3_nt
TRBJ2-4	-	TRBV30	15	-	CAWSQGGLAKNIQYF	TGTGCCTGGAGCCAGGGAGGTCTAGCCAAAAACATTCAGTACTTC
TRBJ2-7	TRBD2	TRBV20-1	14	few	CSARDRGSGTEQYF	TGCAGTGCTAGAGATCGTGGTAGCGGGACTGAGCAGTACTTC
TRBJ1-2	-	TRBV10-3	12	many	CAISDRGDGYTF	TGTGCCATCAGTGACCGGGGTGATGGCTACACCTTC
TRBJ2-7	TRBD1	TRBV6-5	14	-	CASSPAEQGIEQYF	TGTGCCAGCAGCCCGGCGGAACAGGGGATCGAGCAGTACTTC
TRBJ2-5	TRBD2	TRBV20-1	17	-	CSARHFSSGPYQETQYF	TGCAGTGCTAGACACTTTTCTAGCGGGCCGTACCAAGAGACCCAGTACTTC
TRBJ2-2	TRBD2	TRBV7-2	15	-	CASSPWRESTGELFF	TGTGCCAGCAGCCCCTGGCGGGAGAGCACCGGGGAGCTGTTTTTT
TRBJ1-5	TRBD1	TRBV5-1	14	-	CASSPGQETQPQHF	TGCGCCAGCAGCCCCGGACAGGAGACTCAGCCCCAGCATTTT
TRBJ2-7	TRBD2	TRBV5-5	15	few	CASSSSGTGLNEQYF	TGTGCCAGCAGCTCTAGCGGGACTGGGTTAAATGAGCAGTACTTC
TRBJ2-3	TRBD1	TRBV6-1	14	-	CATLERGLGDTQYF	TGTGCCACCCTGGAGAGGGGGCTAGGAGATACGCAGTATTTT
TRBJ2-7	-	TRBV14	14	-	CASSRAFGGYEQYF	TGTGCCAGCAGCAGAGCGTTTGGGGGCTACGAGCAGTACTTC
TRBJ1-3	TRBD1	TRBV7-2	14	many	CASSLTGGGNTIYF	TGTGCCAGCAGCTTAACAGGGGGTGGAAACACCATATATTTT
TRBJ2-5	TRBD1	TRBV20-1	17	few	CSAFQRTGYLYQETQYF	TGCAGTGCTTTCCAACGGACAGGGTACCTGTACCAAGAGACCCAGTACTTC
TRBJ2-7	TRBD2	TRBV20-1	17	-	CSARRTSGRSSYNEQYF	TGCAGTGCTAGGCGGACTAGCGGGAGGAGCTCCTACAATGAGCAGTACTTC
TRBJ2-4	-	TRBV18	13	-	CASSTSRENIQYF	TGTGCCAGCTCAACCTCTCGGGAAAACATTCAGTACTTC
TRBJ2-7	TRBD1	TRBV10-3	14	-	CAISESGQNYEQYF	TGTGCCATCAGTGAGTCGGGACAGAACTACGAGCAGTACTTC
TRBJ2-5	-	TRBV20-1	14	-	CSARSSAAQETQYF	TGCAGTGCTAGAAGTTCAGCGGCTCAAGAGACCCAGTACTTC
TRBJ2-3	TRBD2	TRBV29-1	17	-	CSVDGSLAGAPTDTQYF	TGCAGCGTTGATGGGAGTCTAGCGGGAGCTCCCACAGATACGCAGTATTTT
TRBJ2-5	-	TRBV10-3	15	-	CAISESGELYNEQYF	TGTGCCATCAGTGAGTCGGGGGAGCTCTACAATGAGCAGTACTTC
TRBJ2-5	-	TRBV2	11	-	CASGKYNEQYF	TGTGCCAGCGGGAAGTACAATGAGCAGTACTTC
TRBJ2-7	-	TRBV20-1	12	-	CSASRRTPRQYF	TGCAGTGCTAGCCGACGGACGCCTCGACAGTACTTC
TRBJ2-7	-	TRBV7-6	14	-	CASSKFSGDYEQYF	TGTGCCAGCAGCAAGTTTAGCGGTGACTACGAGCAGTACTTC
TRBJ2-3	TRBD2	TRBV18	15	many	CASSPLAGPTDTQYF	TGTGCCAGCAGCCCACTAGCGGGACCCACAGATACGCAGTATTTT
TRBJ1-2	-	TRBV4-1	15	-	CASNDPGTVNYGYTF	TGCGCCAGCAACGACCCTGGGACCGTGAACTATGGCTACACCTTC
TRBJ1-1	-	TRBV10-3	15	once	CAISEYGGPGTEAFF	TGTGCCATCAGTGAGTACGGGGGGCCAGGCACTGAAGCTTTCTTT
TRBJ2-7	-	TRBV6-1	16	few	CASSEAGRGLTYEQYF	TGTGCCAGCAGTGAAGCCGGGCGGGGTTTGACCTACGAGCAGTACTTC
TRBJ2-7	-	TRBV6-1	15	-	CASTSKRGTTYEQYF	TGTGCCAGCACCTCAAAGAGGGGGACGACCTACGAGCAGTACTTC
TRBJ1-2	-	TRBV18	16	-	CASSPAAGTGSAGYTF	TGTGCCAGCTCACCAGCTGCCGGCACAGGGTCCGCGGGCTACACCTTC
TRBJ1-4	-	TRBV18	14	-	CASSPIRVNEKLFF	TGTGCCAGCTCACCTATAAGGGTTAATGAAAAACTGTTTTTT
TRBJ2-7	TRBD1	TRBV12-3/TRBV12-4	14	-	CASSRLTGAYEQYF	TGTGCCAGCAGCCGTTTGACAGGGGCCTACGAGCAGTACTTC